Sequencing of this T cell receptor beta chain was carried out in a study of T-cell reconstitution after alpha-beta-depleted transplantation in children. Preparation of the TCRbeta library involved a method that used unique molecular identifiers. TCRdb independently ran MiXCR on the PCR reads; one entry per CDR3 protein. The sample contains fewer than 550,000 distinct CDR3 sequences, approximately 10% of which appear only once. The V and J ends lost 1 base and 9 bases respectively, with 16 bases between them. The length of the CDR3 is 15 residues. The V gene's germline CDR1 is LGHNA and CDR2 YSLEER. Sequenced material: PBMCs, mostly from graft donor cells, taken 180 days after TCRalphabeta/CD19-depleted stem cell transplant. The V call is TRBV4-3, the J call TRBJ2-1, with D perhaps matching TRBD1 (5 bases). This sequence was found in a female patient between 2 and 15 years old who had a stem cell transplant for aplastic anemia, so the T cells may come from the graft donor. Written as DNA, the CDR3 is TGCGCCAGCAGCCAAGGGGTACACTTGCAGGGTGAGCAGTTCTTC. As protein: CASSQGVHLQGEQFF.